A selection of T cell receptor beta chains follows, all from one sample in a study of T cells in Graves' hyperthyroidism and ophthalmopathy. TCRdb re-analysed the multiplex PCR reads in MiXCR, keeping a single row per CDR3 protein. The sample includes a few hundred thousand distinct CDR3 sequences, around 42% of them seen just once. Specimen: peripheral blood or thyroid tissue (not recorded which). The receptors shown here come from a woman under 30 with Graves' hyperthyroidism. CDR3s include the opening cysteine and the closing phenylalanine or tryptophan.

V	J	CDR3
TRBV29-1	TRBJ1-2	CSLSSGSSDYGYTF
TRBV10-3	TRBJ2-7	CAISPGGPDEQYF
TRBV25-1	TRBJ1-2	CASFDRRYGYTF
TRBV19	TRBJ2-7	CASSRGAGQGAYEQYF
TRBV10-3	TRBJ1-2	CAIPGRTLYGYTF
TRBV12-3/TRBV12-4	TRBJ1-1	CASSRSPTGLTEAFF
TRBV29-1	TRBJ2-2	CSVEDLGAGELFF
TRBV19	TRBJ1-4	CASSTGGAPEKLFF
TRBV25-1	TRBJ1-2	CASRPGTGSGYTF
TRBV15	TRBJ2-5	CATSRGHQETQYF
TRBV2	TRBJ2-6	CAADGGGQASGANVLTF
TRBV19	TRBJ2-6	CAISIERSGANVLTF
TRBV7-9	TRBJ2-5	CASRGRAGGRETQYF
TRBV29-1	TRBJ2-5	CSVEDIGETQYF
TRBV5-1	TRBJ1-4	CASSPTGEGLNEKLFF
TRBV7-9	TRBJ1-2	CASSTAGTGDYGYTF
TRBV10-3	TRBJ1-3	CASSDGHSGNTIYF
TRBV19	TRBJ1-1	CASLSSANTEAFF
TRBV29-1	TRBJ1-1	CSGIDRAPEAFF
TRBV7-8	TRBJ1-2	CASSRDRESGYTF
TRBV20-1	TRBJ2-7	CSARDPGHLFEQYF
TRBV7-8	TRBJ1-4	CASSLVPGQGGEKLFF
TRBV2	TRBJ2-5	CASSLWGRLGQETQYF
TRBV5-1	TRBJ1-4	CASNRGSNEKLFF
TRBV24-1	TRBJ1-2	CATKGDGYTF
TRBV7-9	TRBJ2-5	CASSFGVETQYF
TRBV5-1	TRBJ2-6	CASSPGQGANVLTF
TRBV7-9	TRBJ1-5	CASSPFGNQPQHF
TRBV29-1	TRBJ1-1	CSAPAWGPNTEAFF